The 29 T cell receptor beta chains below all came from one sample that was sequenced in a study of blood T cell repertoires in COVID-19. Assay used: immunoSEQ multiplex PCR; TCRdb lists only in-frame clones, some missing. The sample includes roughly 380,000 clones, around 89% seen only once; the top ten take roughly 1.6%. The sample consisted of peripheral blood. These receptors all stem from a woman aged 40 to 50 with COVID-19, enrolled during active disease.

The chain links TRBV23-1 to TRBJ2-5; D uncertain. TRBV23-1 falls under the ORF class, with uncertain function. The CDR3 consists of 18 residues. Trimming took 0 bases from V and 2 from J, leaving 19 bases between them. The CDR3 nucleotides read TGCGCCAGCAGTCAATCGATTACGGGTCGGTTATTTCAAGAGACCCAGTACTTC. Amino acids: CASSQSITGRLFQETQYF.

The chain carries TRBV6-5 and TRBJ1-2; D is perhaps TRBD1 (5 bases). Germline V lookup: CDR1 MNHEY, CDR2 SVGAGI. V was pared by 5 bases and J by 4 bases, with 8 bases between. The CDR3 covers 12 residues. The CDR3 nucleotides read TGTGCCAGCAGTACCGGGGGCTATGGCTACACCTTC. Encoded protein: CASSTGGYGYTF.

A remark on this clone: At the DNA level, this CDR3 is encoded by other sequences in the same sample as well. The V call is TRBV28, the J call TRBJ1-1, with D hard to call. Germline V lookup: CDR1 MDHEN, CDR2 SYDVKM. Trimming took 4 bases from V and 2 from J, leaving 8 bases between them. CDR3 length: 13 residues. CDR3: CASSSTPNTEAFF. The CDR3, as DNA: TGTGCCAGCAGTTCGACACCAAACACTGAAGCTTTCTTT.

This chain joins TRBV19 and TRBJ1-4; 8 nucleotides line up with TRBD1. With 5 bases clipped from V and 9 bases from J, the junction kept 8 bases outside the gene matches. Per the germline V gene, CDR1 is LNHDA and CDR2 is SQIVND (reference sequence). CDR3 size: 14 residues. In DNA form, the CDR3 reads TGTGCCAGTAGTGCCGGGACAGGAGTACAAAAACTGTTTTTT. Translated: CASSAGTGVQKLFF.

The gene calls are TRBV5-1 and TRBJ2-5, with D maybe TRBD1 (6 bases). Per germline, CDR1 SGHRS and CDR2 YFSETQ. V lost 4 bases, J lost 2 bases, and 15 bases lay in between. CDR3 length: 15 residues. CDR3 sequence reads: CASSRPGQGQETQYF. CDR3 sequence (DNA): TGCGCCAGCAGCCGCCCCGGGCAGGGGCAAGAGACCCAGTACTTC.

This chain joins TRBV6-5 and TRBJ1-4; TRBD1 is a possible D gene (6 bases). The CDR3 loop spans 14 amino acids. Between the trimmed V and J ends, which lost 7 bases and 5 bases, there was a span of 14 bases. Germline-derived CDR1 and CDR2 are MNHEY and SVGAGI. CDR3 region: CASTRRTDNEKLFF. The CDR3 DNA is TGTGCCAGCACCCGGCGGACAGACAATGAAAAACTGTTTTTT.

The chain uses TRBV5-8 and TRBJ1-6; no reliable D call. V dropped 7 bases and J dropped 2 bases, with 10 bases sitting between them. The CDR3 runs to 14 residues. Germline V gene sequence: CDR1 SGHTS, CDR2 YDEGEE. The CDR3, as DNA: TGTGCCAGCGGGCTCGGCACCTATAATTCACCCCTCCACTTT. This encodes CASGLGTYNSPLHF.

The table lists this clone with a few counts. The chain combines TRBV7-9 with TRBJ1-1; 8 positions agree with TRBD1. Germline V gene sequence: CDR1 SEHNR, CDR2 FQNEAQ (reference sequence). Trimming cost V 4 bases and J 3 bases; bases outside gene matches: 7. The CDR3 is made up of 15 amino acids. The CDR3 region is CASSSPGGADTEAFF. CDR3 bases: TGTGCCAGCAGCTCCCCAGGGGGCGCGGACACTGAAGCTTTCTTT.

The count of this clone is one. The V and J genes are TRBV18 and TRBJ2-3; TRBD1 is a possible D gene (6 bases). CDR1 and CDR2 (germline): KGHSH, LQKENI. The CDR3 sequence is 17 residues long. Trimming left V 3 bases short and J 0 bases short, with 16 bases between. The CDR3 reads CASSPVGHAASTDTQYF. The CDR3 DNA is TGTGCCAGCTCACCGGTGGGACATGCGGCGAGCACAGATACGCAGTATTTT.

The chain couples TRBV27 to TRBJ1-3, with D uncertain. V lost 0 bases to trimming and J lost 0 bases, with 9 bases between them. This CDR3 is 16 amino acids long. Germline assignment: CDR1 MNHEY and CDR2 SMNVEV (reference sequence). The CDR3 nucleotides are TGTGCCAGCAGTTTATCGCAGGTATCCTCTGGAAACACCATATATTTT. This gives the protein CASSLSQVSSGNTIYF.

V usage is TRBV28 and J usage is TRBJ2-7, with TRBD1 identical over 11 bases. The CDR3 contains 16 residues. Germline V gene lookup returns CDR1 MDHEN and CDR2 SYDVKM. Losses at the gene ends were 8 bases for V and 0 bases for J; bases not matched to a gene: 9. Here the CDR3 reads CASVGVDRGHSYEQYF. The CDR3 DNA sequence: TGTGCCAGCGTGGGGGTGGACAGGGGGCACTCCTACGAGCAGTACTTC.

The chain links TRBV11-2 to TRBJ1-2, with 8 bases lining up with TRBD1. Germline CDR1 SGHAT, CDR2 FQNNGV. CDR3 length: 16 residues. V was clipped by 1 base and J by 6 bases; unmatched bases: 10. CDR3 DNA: TGTGCCAGCAGCTTAGGAGGGAACCAGGGGGCGAATGGCTACACCTTC. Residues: CASSLGGNQGANGYTF. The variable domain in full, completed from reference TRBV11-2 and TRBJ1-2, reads EAGVAQSPRYKIIEKRQSVAFWCNPISGHATLYWYQQILGQGPKLLIQFQNNGVVDDSQLPKDRFSAERLKGVDSTLKIQPAKLEDSAVYLCASSLGGNQGANGYTFGSGTRLTVV.

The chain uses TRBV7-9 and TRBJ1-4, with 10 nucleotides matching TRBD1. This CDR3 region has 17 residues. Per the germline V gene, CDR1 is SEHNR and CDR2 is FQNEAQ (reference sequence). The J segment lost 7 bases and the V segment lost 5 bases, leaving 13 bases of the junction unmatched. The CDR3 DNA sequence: TGTGCCAGCAGCGCACTACCGGGACAGGGGATGGGTGAAAAACTGTTTTTT. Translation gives CASSALPGQGMGEKLFF. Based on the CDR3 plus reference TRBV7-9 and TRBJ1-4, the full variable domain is DTGVSQNPRHKITKRGQNVTFRCDPISEHNRLYWYRQTLGQGPEFLTYFQNEAQLEKSRLLSDRFSAERPKGSFSTLEIQRTEQGDSAMYLCASSALPGQGMGEKLFFGSGTQLSVL.

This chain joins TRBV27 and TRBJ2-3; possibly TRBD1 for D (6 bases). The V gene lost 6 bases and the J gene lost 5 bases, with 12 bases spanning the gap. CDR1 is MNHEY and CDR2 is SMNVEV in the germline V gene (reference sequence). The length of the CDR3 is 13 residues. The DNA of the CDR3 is TGTGCCAGCAGCCTTGGCAGGGGAGATACGCAGTATTTT. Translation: CASSLGRGDTQYF.

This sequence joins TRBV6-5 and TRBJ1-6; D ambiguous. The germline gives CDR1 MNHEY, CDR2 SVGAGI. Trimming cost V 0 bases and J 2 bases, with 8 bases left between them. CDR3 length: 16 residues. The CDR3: CASSYSRGTYNSPLHF. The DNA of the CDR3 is TGTGCCAGCAGTTACTCCCGCGGTACCTATAATTCACCCCTCCACTTT.

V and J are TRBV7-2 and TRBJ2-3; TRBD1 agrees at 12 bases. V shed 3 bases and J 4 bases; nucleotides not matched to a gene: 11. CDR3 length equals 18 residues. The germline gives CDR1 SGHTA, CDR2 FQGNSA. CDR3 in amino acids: CASSFLLSGQGASDTQYF. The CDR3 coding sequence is TGTGCCAGCAGCTTTTTACTCTCGGGACAGGGGGCCTCAGATACGCAGTATTTT.

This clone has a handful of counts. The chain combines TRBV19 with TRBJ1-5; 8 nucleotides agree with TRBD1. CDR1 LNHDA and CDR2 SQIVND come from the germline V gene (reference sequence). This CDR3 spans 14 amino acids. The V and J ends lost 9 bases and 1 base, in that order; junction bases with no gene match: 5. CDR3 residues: CASGGQGSNQPQHF. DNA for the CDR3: TGTGCCAGCGGAGGACAGGGCAGCAATCAGCCCCAGCATTTT.

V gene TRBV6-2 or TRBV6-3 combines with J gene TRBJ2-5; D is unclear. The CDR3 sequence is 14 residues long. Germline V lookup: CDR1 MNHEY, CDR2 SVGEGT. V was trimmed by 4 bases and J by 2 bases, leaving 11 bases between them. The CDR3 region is CASSSWSTQETQYF. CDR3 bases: TGTGCCAGCAGTTCCTGGTCGACACAAGAGACCCAGTACTTC.

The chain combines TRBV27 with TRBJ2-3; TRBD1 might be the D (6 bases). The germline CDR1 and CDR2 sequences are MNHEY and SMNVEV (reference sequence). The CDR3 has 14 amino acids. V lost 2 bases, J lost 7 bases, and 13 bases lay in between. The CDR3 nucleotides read TGTGCCAGCAGTTTACAGGGGCCGCCTAATACGCAGTATTTT. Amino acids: CASSLQGPPNTQYF.

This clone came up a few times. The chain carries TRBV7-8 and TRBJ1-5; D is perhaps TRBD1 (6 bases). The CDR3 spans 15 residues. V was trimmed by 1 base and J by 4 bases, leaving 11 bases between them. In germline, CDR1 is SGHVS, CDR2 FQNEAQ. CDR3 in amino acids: CASSLVTQGNQPQHF. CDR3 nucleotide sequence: TGTGCCAGCAGCTTAGTAACGCAGGGGAATCAGCCCCAGCATTTT.

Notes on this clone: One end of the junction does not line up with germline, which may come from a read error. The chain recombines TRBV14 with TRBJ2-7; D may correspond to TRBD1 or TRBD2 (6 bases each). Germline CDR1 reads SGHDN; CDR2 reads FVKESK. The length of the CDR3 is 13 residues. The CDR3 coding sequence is TGTGCCAGCACCCAACAGGGACTCTACGAGCAGTACTTC. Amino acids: CASTQQGLYEQYF.

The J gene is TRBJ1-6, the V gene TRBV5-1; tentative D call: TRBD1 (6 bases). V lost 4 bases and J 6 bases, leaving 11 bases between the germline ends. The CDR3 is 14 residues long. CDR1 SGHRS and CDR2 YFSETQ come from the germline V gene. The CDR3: CASSDGDTNSPLHF. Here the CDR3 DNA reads TGCGCCAGCAGCGACGGGGACACTAATTCACCCCTCCACTTT.

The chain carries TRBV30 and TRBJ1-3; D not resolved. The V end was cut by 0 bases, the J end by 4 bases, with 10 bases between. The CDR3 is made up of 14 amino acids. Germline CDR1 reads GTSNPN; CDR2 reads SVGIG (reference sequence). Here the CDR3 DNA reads TGTGCCTGGAGTGTACACGGGAGCGGAAACACCATATATTTT. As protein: CAWSVHGSGNTIYF.

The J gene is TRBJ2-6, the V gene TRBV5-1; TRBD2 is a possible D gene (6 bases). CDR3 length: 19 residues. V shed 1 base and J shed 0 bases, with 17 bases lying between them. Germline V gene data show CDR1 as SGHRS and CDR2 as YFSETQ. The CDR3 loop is CASSLYSQGLNSGANVLTF. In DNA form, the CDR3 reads TGCGCCAGCAGCTTGTATTCTCAGGGACTTAACTCTGGGGCCAACGTCCTGACTTTC.

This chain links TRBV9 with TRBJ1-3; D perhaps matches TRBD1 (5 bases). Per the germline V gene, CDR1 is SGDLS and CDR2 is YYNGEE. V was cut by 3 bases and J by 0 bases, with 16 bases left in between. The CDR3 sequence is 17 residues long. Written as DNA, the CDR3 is TGTGCCAGCAGCGGTCTCGACAGAAGCTTCTCTGGAAACACCATATATTTT. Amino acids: CASSGLDRSFSGNTIYF.

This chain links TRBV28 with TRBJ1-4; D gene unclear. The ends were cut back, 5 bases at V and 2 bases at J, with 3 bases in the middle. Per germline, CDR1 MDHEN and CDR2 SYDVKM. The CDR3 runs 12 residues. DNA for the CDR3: TGTGCCAGCAGTACTACTAATGAAAAACTGTTTTTT. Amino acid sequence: CASSTTNEKLFF. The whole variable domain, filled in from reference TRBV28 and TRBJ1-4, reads DVKVTQSSRYLVKRTGEKVFLECVQDMDHENMFWYRQDPGLGLRLIYFSYDVKMKEKGDIPEGYSVSREKKERFSLILESASTNQTSMYLCASSTTNEKLFFGSGTQLSVL.

The CDR3 DNA sequence: TGTGCCAGCTCACCCGATAGACAGGGGGCTTATGGCTACACCTTC. It yields the protein CASSPDRQGAYGYTF. The chain has TRBV18 and TRBJ1-2, with 10 bases lining up with TRBD1. The CDR3 sequence is 15 residues long. The V gene's germline CDR1 is KGHSH and CDR2 LQKENI. Trimming took 3 bases from V and 5 from J; bases not matched to a gene: 6.

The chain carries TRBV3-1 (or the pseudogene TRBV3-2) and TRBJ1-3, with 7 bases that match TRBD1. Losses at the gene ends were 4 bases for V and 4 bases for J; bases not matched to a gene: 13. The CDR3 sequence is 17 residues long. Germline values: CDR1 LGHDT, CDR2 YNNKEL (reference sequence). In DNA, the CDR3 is TGTGCCAGCAGCCTAGAAAACGACAGGGAAATCGGAAACACCATATATTTT. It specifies CASSLENDREIGNTIYF.

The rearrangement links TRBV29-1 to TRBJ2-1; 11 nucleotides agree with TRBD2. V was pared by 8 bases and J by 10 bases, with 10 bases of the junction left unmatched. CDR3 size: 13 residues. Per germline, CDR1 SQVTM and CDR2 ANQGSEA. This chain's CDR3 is CSSTSGGPGEQFF. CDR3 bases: TGCAGCTCTACTAGCGGGGGCCCCGGGGAGCAGTTCTTC.